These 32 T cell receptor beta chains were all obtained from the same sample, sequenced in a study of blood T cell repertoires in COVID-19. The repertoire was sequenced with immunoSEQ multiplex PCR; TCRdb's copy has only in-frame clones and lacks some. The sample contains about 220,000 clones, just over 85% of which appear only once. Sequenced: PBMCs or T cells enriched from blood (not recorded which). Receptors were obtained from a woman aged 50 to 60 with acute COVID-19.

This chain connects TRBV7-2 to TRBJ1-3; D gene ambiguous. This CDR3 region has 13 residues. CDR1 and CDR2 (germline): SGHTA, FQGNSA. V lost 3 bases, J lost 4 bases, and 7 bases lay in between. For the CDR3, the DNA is TGTGCCAGCAGCTTGGGCATAGGAAACACCATATATTTT. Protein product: CASSLGIGNTIYF. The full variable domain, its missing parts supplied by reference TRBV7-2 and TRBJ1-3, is GAGVSQSPSNKVTEKGKDVELRCDPISGHTALYWYRQSLGQGLEFLIYFQGNSAPDKSGLPSDRFSAERTGGSVSTLTIQRTQQEDSAVYLCASSLGIGNTIYFGEGSWLTVV.

The CDR3 DNA reads as TGTGCCAGCAGTTCGCCCGGGACAGGGGGATTTGGCTACACCTTC. It yields the protein CASSSPGTGGFGYTF. The V and J genes are TRBV28 and TRBJ1-2, with 11 bases matching TRBD1. Germline CDR1 is MDHEN and CDR2 is SYDVKM. J lost 7 bases, V lost 4 bases, and 8 bases had no gene match. The CDR3 has 15 residues.

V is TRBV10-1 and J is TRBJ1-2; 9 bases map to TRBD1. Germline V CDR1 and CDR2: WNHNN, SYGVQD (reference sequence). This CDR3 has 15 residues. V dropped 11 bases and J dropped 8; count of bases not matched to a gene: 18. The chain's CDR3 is CAGNTPDRGDFGYTF. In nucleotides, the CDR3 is TGCGCCGGGAATACTCCCGACAGGGGGGATTTCGGCTACACCTTC.

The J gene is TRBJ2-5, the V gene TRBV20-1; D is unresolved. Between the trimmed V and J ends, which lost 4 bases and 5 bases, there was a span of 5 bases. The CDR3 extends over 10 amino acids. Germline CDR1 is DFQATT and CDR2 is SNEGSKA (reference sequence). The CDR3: CSAIQETQYF. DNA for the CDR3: TGCAGTGCTATTCAGGAGACCCAGTACTTC.

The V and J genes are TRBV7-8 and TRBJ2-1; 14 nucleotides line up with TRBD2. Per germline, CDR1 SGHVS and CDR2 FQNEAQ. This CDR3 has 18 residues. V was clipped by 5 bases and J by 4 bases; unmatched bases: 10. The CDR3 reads CASSPRLAGGSLYNEQFF. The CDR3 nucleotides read TGTGCCAGCAGCCCCCGACTAGCGGGAGGGTCCCTTTACAATGAGCAGTTCTTC.

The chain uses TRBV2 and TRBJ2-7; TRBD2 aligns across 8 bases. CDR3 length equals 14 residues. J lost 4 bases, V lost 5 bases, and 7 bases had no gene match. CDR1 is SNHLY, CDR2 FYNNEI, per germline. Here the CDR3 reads CASSPGLGTYEQYF. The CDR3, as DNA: TGTGCCAGCAGTCCGGGACTAGGGACGTACGAGCAGTACTTC.

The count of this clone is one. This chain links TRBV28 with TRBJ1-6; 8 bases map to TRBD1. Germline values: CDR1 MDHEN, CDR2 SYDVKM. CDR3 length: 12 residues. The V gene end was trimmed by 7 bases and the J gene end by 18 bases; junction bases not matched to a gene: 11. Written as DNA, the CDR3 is TGTGCCAGCATGGTTGAGGACAGGGAAGCCCACTTT. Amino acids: CASMVEDREAHF.

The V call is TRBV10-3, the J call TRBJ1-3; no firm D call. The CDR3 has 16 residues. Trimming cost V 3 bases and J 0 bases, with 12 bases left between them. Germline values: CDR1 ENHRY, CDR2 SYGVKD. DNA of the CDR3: TGTGCCATCAGTGATGAGGGAAGATCCTCTGGAAACACCATATATTTT. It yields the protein CAISDEGRSSGNTIYF.

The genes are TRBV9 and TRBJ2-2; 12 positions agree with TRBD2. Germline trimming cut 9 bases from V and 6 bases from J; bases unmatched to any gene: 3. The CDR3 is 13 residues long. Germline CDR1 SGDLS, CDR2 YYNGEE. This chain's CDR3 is CATTSGSSGELFF. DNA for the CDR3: TGTGCCACGACTAGCGGGAGTTCCGGGGAGCTGTTTTTT.

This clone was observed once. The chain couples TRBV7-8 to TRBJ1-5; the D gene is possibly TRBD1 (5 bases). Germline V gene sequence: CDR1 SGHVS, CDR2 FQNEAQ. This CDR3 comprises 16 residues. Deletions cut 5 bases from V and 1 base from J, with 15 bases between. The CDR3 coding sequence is TGTGCCAGCAGCCTTCGCAGGGAAGTAAGCAATCAGCCCCAGCATTTT. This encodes CASSLRREVSNQPQHF.

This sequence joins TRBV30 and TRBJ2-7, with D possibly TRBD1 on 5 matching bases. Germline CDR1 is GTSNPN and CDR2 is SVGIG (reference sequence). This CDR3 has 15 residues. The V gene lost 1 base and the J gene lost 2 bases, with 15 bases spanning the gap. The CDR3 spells CAWSGGWTRTYEQYF. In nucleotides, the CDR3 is TGTGCCTGGAGTGGGGGTTGGACAAGAACCTACGAGCAGTACTTC.

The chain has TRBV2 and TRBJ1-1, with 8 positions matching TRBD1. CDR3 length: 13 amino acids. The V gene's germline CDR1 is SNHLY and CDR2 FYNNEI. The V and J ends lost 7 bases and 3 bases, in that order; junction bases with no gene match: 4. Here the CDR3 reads CASKDRGYTEAFF. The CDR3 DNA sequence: TGTGCCAGCAAAGACAGGGGATACACTGAAGCTTTCTTT.

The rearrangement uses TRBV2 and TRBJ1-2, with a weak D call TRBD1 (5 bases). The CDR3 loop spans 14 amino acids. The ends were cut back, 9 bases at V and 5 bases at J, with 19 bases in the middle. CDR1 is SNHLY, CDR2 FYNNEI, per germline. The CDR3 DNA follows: TGTGCCAGTTCTCTTGGGGGACTCCCATATGGCTACACCTTC. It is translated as CASSLGGLPYGYTF.

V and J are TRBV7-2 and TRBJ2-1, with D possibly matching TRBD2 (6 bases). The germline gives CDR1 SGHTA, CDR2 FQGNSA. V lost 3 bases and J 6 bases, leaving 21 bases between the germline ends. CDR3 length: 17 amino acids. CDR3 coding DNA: TGTGCCAGCAGCTTGGGGGGTCGGCTAAATCAACCCAATGAGCAGTTCTTC. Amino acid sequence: CASSLGGRLNQPNEQFF.

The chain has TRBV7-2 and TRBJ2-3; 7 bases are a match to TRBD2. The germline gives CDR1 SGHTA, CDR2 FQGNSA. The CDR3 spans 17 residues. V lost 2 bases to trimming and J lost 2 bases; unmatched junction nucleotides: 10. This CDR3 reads CASSLRPSGYFTDTQYF. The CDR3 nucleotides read TGTGCCAGCAGCTTAAGGCCTAGCGGCTACTTCACAGATACGCAGTATTTT. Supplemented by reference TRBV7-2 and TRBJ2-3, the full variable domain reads GAGVSQSPSNKVTEKGKDVELRCDPISGHTALYWYRQSLGQGLEFLIYFQGNSAPDKSGLPSDRFSAERTGGSVSTLTIQRTQQEDSAVYLCASSLRPSGYFTDTQYFGPGTRLTVL.

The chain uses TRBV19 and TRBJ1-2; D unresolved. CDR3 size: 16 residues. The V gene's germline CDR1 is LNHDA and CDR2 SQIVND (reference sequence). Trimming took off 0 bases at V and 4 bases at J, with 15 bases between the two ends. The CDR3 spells CASSIDARSARYGYTF. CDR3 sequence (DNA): TGTGCCAGTAGTATAGATGCGCGGAGTGCCCGCTATGGCTACACCTTC.

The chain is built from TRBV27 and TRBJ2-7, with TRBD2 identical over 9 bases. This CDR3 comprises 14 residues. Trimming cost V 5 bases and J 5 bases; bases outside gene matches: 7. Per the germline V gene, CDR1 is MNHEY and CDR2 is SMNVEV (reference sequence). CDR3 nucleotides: TGTGCCAGCAGTACGGCTAGCGGGACCGACGAGCAGTACTTC. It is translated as CASSTASGTDEQYF.

CDR3 sequence: CASSSTSESTDTQYF. CDR3 in DNA: TGTGCCAGCAGCTCCACTAGCGAGAGCACAGATACGCAGTATTTT. The chain combines TRBV9 with TRBJ2-3, with 7 bases that match TRBD2. Trimming at V came to 4 bases and at J to 0 bases, leaving 5 bases not matched to a gene. Germline V lookup: CDR1 SGDLS, CDR2 YYNGEE. The CDR3 runs to 15 residues.

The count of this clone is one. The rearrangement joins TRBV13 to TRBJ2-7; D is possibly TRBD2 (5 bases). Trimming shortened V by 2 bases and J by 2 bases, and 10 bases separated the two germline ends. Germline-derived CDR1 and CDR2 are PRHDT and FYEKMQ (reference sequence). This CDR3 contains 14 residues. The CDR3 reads CASSLFGLTYEQYF. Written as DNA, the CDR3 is TGTGCCAGCAGCTTATTCGGACTGACCTACGAGCAGTACTTC.

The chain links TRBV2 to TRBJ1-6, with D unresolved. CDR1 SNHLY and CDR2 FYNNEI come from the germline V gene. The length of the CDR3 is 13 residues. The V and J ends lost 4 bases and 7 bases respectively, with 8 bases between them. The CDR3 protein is CASSVTFNSPLHF. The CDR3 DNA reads TGTGCCAGCAGTGTTACATTCAATTCACCCCTCCACTTT. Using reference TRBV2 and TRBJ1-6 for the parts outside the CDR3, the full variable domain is EPEVTQTPSHQVTQMGQEVILRCVPISNHLYFYWYRQILGQKVEFLVSFYNNEISEKSEIFDDQFSVERPDGSNFTLKIRSTKLEDSAMYFCASSVTFNSPLHFGNGTRLTVT.

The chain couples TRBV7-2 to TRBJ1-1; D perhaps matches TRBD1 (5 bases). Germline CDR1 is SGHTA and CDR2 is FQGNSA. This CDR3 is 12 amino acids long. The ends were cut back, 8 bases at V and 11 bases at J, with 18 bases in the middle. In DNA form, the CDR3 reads TGTGCCAGCGGGGCTGGGAGGCGTGACGCTTTCTTT. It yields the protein CASGAGRRDAFF.

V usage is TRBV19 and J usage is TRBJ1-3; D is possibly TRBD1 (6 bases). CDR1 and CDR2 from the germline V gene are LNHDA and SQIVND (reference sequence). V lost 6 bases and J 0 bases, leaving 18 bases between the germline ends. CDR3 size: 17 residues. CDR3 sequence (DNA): TGTGCCAGTAGCCCGGGACACCGAGGGCTCTCTGGAAACACCATATATTTT. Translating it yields CASSPGHRGLSGNTIYF.

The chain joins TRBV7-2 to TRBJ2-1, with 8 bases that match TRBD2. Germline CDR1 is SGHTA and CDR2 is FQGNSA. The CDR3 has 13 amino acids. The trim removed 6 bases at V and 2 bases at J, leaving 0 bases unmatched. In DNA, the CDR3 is TGTGCCAGCAGTAGCGGGGCCTACAATGAGCAGTTCTTC. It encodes CASSSGAYNEQFF.

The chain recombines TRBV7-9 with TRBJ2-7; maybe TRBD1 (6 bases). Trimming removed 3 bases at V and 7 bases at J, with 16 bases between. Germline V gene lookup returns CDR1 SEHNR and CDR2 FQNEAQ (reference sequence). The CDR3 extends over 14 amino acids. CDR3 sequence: CASSFWTEGAEQYF. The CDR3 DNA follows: TGTGCCAGCAGCTTTTGGACAGAAGGGGCGGAGCAGTACTTC.

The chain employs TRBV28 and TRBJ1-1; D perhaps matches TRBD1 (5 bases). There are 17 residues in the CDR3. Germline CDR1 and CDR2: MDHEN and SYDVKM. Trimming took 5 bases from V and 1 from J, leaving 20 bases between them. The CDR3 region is CASSPLTPGLTNTEAFF. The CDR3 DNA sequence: TGTGCCAGCAGTCCCTTGACCCCGGGACTCACGAACACTGAAGCTTTCTTT. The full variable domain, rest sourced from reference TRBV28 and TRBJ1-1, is DVKVTQSSRYLVKRTGEKVFLECVQDMDHENMFWYRQDPGLGLRLIYFSYDVKMKEKGDIPEGYSVSREKKERFSLILESASTNQTSMYLCASSPLTPGLTNTEAFFGQGTRLTVV.

CDR3 region: CASSAPDTSSSYNSPLHF. The CDR3 nucleotides are TGTGCCAGCAGCGCCCCGGACACCTCTAGCTCCTATAATTCACCCCTCCACTTT. J is TRBJ1-6 and V is TRBV9, with D perhaps matching TRBD1 (5 bases). Germline V gene sequence: CDR1 SGDLS, CDR2 YYNGEE. The CDR3 loop spans 18 amino acids. The V end lost 3 bases, the J end lost 0 bases, and 16 bases lay between the germline ends.

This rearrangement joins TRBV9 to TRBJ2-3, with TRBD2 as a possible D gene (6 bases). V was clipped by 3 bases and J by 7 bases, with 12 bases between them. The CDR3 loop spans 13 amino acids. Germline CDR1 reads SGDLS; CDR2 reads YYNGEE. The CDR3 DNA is TGTGCCAGCAGCGAGGCTAGCGAGTATACGCAGTATTTT. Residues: CASSEASEYTQYF.

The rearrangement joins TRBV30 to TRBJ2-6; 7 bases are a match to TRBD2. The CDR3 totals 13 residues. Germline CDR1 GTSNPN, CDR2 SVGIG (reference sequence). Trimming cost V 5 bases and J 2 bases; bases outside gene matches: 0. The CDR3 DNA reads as TGTGCCTGGCGGGGGGCTGGGGCCAACGTCCTGACTTTC. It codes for CAWRGAGANVLTF.

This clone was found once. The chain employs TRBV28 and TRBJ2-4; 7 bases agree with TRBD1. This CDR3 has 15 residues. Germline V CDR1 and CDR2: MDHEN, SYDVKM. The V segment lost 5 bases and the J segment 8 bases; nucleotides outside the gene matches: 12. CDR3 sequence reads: CASSPPGQITYIQYF. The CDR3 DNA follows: TGTGCCAGCAGTCCCCCGGGACAGATCACGTACATTCAGTACTTC.

The CDR3 nucleotides are TGTGCCAGTAGTAGTAGCGGGAGGGCCGAATTTCCCTACGAGCAGTACTTC. Translating gives CASSSSGRAEFPYEQYF. The rearrangement joins TRBV19 to TRBJ2-7; TRBD2 aligns across 11 bases. V gave up 4 bases and J gave up 2 bases; unmatched junction bases: 10. From germline, CDR1 is LNHDA and CDR2 SQIVND (reference sequence). The CDR3 consists of 17 residues.

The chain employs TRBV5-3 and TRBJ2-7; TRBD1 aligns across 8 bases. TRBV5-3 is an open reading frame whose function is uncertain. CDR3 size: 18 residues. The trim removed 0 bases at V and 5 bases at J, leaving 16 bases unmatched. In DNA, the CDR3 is TGTGCCAGAAGCTTGGTTTTCGCGGGACAGGTCGTTCCTAACGAGCAGTACTTC. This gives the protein CARSLVFAGQVVPNEQYF.

The CDR3 DNA follows: TGTGCCAGCGTAGCGGGAGGGACCAGGGAGCAGTTCTTC. Its translation: CASVAGGTREQFF. This sequence joins TRBV7-9 and TRBJ2-1; 11 bases align to TRBD2. Trimming took 8 bases from V and 10 from J; bases not matched to a gene: 7. CDR1 and CDR2 (germline): SEHNR, FQNEAQ (reference sequence). The CDR3 runs to 13 residues. The whole variable domain, filled in from reference TRBV7-9 and TRBJ2-1, reads DTGVSQNPRHKITKRGQNVTFRCDPISEHNRLYWYRQTLGQGPEFLTYFQNEAQLEKSRLLSDRFSAERPKGSFSTLEIQRTEQGDSAMYLCASVAGGTREQFFGPGTRLTVL.